This T cell receptor (beta chain) comes out of a study of shared clonotypes between healthy human individuals. The assay was carried out at the deep level. Researchers divided each subset's genomic DNA evenly across several immunoSEQ plates. TCRdb's copy holds only in-frame clones and misses some; the assay was immunoSEQ multiplex PCR. This table has some 470,000 clones, less than 80% appearing once. Trimming at V came to 2 bases and at J to 2 bases, leaving 12 bases not matched to a gene. The CDR3 loop spans 18 amino acids. Germline V gives CDR1 MDHEN, CDR2 SYDVKM. All the donors were Caucasian adults who lived in Nashville, Tennessee.

The clonotype comes from a woman aged 40 to 55 in good health. Some clones in this sample may be carry-over from other donors' samples. The specimen sequenced was PBMCs. V and J are TRBV28 and TRBJ1-5, with 7 bases that match TRBD1. As DNA, the CDR3 is TGTGCCAGCAGTTTAAGGGGGCTCAGGGTTAGGGGCAATCAGCCCCAGCATTTT. It is translated as CASSLRGLRVRGNQPQHF.